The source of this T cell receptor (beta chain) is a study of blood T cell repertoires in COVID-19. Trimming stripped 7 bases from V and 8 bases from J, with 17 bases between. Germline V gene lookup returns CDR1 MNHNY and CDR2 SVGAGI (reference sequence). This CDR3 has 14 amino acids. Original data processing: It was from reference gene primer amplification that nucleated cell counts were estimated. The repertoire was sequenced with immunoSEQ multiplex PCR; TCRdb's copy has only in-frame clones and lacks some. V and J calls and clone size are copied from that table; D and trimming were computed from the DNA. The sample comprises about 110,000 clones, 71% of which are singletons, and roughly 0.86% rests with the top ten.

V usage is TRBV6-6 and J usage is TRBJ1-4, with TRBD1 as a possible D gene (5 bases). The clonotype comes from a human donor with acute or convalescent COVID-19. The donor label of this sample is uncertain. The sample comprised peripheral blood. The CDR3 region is CASTSGGGFEKLFF. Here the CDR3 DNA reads TGTGCCAGCACGTCCGGGGGAGGGTTCGAAAAACTGTTTTTT.